These T cell receptor beta chains were read from a single sample in a study of response to subunit inactivated influenza vaccine. TCRdb redid the calling of the RT-PCR reads with MiXCR, one entry per CDR3 protein. Of around 580,000 distinct CDR3 sequences detected, 11% to 15% appear once; the ten largest clones hold around 10%. The sequences come from PBMCs from blood, collected about 11 days after vaccination. All receptors come from a man in his fifties who received an inactivated influenza vaccine. Both conserved end residues are part of each CDR3. D genes are given only for firm matches. Expanded clones are given a class, and other clones once, few, many or no size at all.

clone_size	v_call	d_call	j_call	cdr3_aa	cdr3_nt
few	TRBV4-2	-	TRBJ2-1	CASSHDLFNEQFF	TGTGCCAGCAGCCATGACTTGTTCAATGAGCAGTTCTTC
-	TRBV20-1	-	TRBJ2-2	CSARDLLRTDTGELFF	TGCAGTGCTAGAGATCTTTTAAGGACTGACACCGGGGAGCTGTTTTTT
-	TRBV5-1	-	TRBJ2-4	CASSQNRDTLAKNIQYF	TGCGCCAGCAGCCAAAACCGGGACACCTTAGCCAAAAACATTCAGTACTTC
many	TRBV11-2	-	TRBJ2-4	CASSLLSASNIILAKNIQYF	TGTGCCAGCAGCTTACTTAGTGCCTCCAATATTATACTAGCCAAAAACATTCAGTACTTC
-	TRBV3-1	-	TRBJ2-7	CASSYFGDSYEQYF	TGTGCCAGCAGCTACTTCGGGGACTCCTACGAGCAGTACTTC
-	TRBV4-3	-	TRBJ2-7	CASSQDHLVPEQYF	TGCGCCAGCAGCCAGGACCATCTAGTTCCCGAGCAGTACTTC
-	TRBV30	TRBD1	TRBJ2-1	CAWSVGTGSYNEQFF	TGTGCCTGGAGTGTCGGGACAGGGTCCTACAATGAGCAGTTCTTC
few	TRBV27	TRBD1	TRBJ2-7	CASSLSGTDSFVQYF	TGTGCCAGCAGTTTGTCCGGGACAGACAGCTTTGTGCAGTACTTC
many	TRBV12-3/TRBV12-4	TRBD1	TRBJ1-3	CASSQLTGKSGNTIYF	TGTGCCAGCAGTCAATTGACAGGGAAATCCGGAAACACCATATATTTT
once	TRBV5-1	TRBD2	TRBJ2-3	CASSLASGFADTQYF	TGCGCCAGCAGCTTGGCTAGCGGGTTCGCAGATACGCAGTATTTT
few	TRBV5-1	TRBD2	TRBJ2-3	CASSLLSPSGGDTDTQYF	TGCGCCAGCAGCTTACTGAGCCCTAGCGGGGGGGACACAGATACGCAGTATTTT
many	TRBV5-1	TRBD1	TRBJ2-2	CASSMQTGGTNTGELFF	TGCGCCAGCAGCATGCAGACAGGGGGCACGAACACCGGGGAGCTGTTTTTT
-	TRBV2	TRBD1	TRBJ2-7	CASSAGTGSQQYF	TGTGCCAGCAGCGCCGGGACAGGGTCGCAGCAGTACTTC
-	TRBV14	-	TRBJ2-5	CASSQGPRETQYF	TGTGCCAGCAGCCAAGGTCCCCGGGAGACCCAGTACTTC
many	TRBV20-1	-	TRBJ2-5	CSAAPLSAGETQYF	TGCAGTGCCGCCCCTCTTAGCGCAGGGGAGACCCAGTACTTC
-	TRBV7-9	-	TRBJ2-3	CASSSRTGPRDPDTQYF	TGTGCCAGCAGCTCAAGGACCGGACCCCGGGATCCAGATACGCAGTATTTT
-	TRBV12-3/TRBV12-4	TRBD1	TRBJ1-2	CASSRGGQEDNYGYTF	TGTGCCAGCAGCCGGGGAGGACAGGAAGATAACTATGGCTACACCTTC
-	TRBV12-3/TRBV12-4	TRBD2	TRBJ2-3	CASSPRLAAGTDTQYF	TGTGCCAGCAGTCCGCGACTAGCGGCCGGCACAGATACGCAGTATTTT
few	TRBV6-2/TRBV6-3	-	TRBJ1-5	CASSYGLHNQPQHF	TGTGCCAGCAGTTACGGACTCCACAATCAGCCCCAGCATTTT
few	TRBV18	TRBD1	TRBJ2-7	CASSSDRGLEQYF	TGTGCCAGCTCGTCGGACAGGGGGCTCGAGCAGTACTTC
many	TRBV11-2	-	TRBJ2-3	CASTQAFTQYF	TGTGCCAGCACACAGGCATTTACGCAGTATTTT
-	TRBV5-1	TRBD2	TRBJ2-7	CASSGGLAGGYEQYF	TGCGCCAGCAGCGGGGGACTAGCGGGGGGCTACGAGCAGTACTTC
many	TRBV28	TRBD1	TRBJ2-2	CASSLYGFPRDRGRDANTGELFF	TGTGCCAGCAGTTTATATGGTTTTCCCCGGGACAGGGGGCGCGACGCGAACACCGGGGAGCTGTTTTTT
-	TRBV24-1	TRBD1	TRBJ2-7	CATSDPDRGGYEQYF	TGTGCCACCAGTGATCCCGACAGGGGGGGCTACGAGCAGTACTTC
few	TRBV12-3/TRBV12-4	-	TRBJ1-3	CASRDDRALFGNTIYF	TGTGCCAGCAGGGACGACAGAGCTCTGTTCGGAAACACCATATATTTT
few	TRBV20-1	TRBD2	TRBJ2-1	CSARWASGSPSNNEQFF	TGCAGTGCTAGATGGGCTAGCGGGAGCCCTTCGAACAATGAGCAGTTCTTC
few	TRBV7-9	-	TRBJ1-1	CASSLVTAYSNTEAFF	TGTGCCAGCAGCTTAGTGACGGCCTATTCGAACACTGAAGCTTTCTTT
-	TRBV10-3	-	TRBJ1-1	CAIGRANTEAFF	TGTGCCATCGGCCGAGCGAACACTGAAGCTTTCTTT
many	TRBV24-1	-	TRBJ2-1	CATRGSGSYNEQFF	TGTGCCACTAGGGGGTCGGGGTCCTACAATGAGCAGTTCTTC
-	TRBV6-5	-	TRBJ2-7	CASTQNYEQYF	TGTGCCAGCACACAGAACTACGAGCAGTACTTC
-	TRBV24-1	-	TRBJ2-1	CATRAYNEQFF	TGTGCCACCAGGGCTTACAATGAGCAGTTCTTC
-	TRBV14	-	TRBJ2-7	CASSQEVYVGEQYF	TGTGCCAGCAGCCAGGAGGTTTACGTTGGGGAGCAGTACTTC
-	TRBV3-1	-	TRBJ1-1	CASSRRGGTEAFF	TGTGCCAGCAGCCGCCGCGGCGGCACTGAAGCTTTCTTT
-	TRBV20-1	TRBD2	TRBJ2-1	CSARPPGLAGGHNEQFF	TGCAGTGCTAGACCTCCCGGACTAGCGGGAGGGCACAATGAGCAGTTCTTC
-	TRBV14	-	TRBJ1-1	CASSLVQGKTEAFF	TGTGCCAGCAGCCTGGTGCAGGGAAAAACTGAAGCTTTCTTT
few	TRBV6-5	TRBD2	TRBJ2-3	CASSFLTLAGATDTQYF	TGTGCCAGCAGTTTCCTCACTCTAGCGGGGGCCACAGATACGCAGTATTTT
few	TRBV7-2	-	TRBJ1-6	CASSSREDWGSPLHF	TGTGCCAGCAGCTCAAGGGAAGATTGGGGTTCACCCCTCCACTTT
few	TRBV20-1	-	TRBJ2-7	CSAPRQVTYEQYF	TGCAGTGCCCCGCGACAGGTCACCTACGAGCAGTACTTC
-	TRBV9	TRBD1	TRBJ2-5	CASSVTGTGGQETQYF	TGTGCCAGCAGCGTAACCGGGACAGGGGGCCAAGAGACCCAGTACTTC
few	TRBV20-1	TRBD2	TRBJ2-7	CSAAPPGTRTREQYF	TGCAGTGCCGCGCCCCCCGGGACTAGAACACGCGAGCAGTACTTC